This T cell receptor beta chain was captured by sequencing in a study of graft-versus-host responses after intestinal transplantation (dated by TCRdb to about 2021). Turning to the overall study: Multivisceral, liver-intestinal, or isolated intestinal transplants were received by the recipients. Of the roughly 25 intestinal transplant recipients enrolled in the cohort, one of whom was a retransplant, a few patients without pretransplant specimens were excluded. Alloreactive clones were identified by sequencing pre-transplant mixed lymphocyte reaction products and comparing them with unstimulated pre-transplant donor and recipient T cells. Bulk TCR-beta CDR3 sequencing was used to track graft-versus-host and host-versus-graft alloreactive T cell clones in the graft, circulation and bone marrow after intestinal transplantation. Samples from three later patients were sequenced in-house on an Illumina MiSeq with MiXCR processing rather than by the commercial service. Every recipient was given anti-thymocyte globulin induction, followed by roughly 3 years of maintenance tacrolimus and steroids. Donor T cell macrochimerism was defined as a peak of at least 4% donor T cells among recipient peripheral blood mononuclear cells. Beyond this particular receptor, the publication reports: Early after transplant, peak levels of circulating GvH clones were associated with declines in HvG clones. GvH clones were detected in recipient bone marrow, and some of these GvH clones were observed earlier in ileal mucosa or blood, consistent with an intestinal mucosal origin. Patients with donor T cell macrochimerism had high GvH to HvG T cell clonal ratios in their allografts. The relatively low number and heterogeneity of intestinal transplant patients limited the conclusions.

The time point label here, explained by the study, means: cells obtained before transplantation from donor or recipient. CD3+CD4+ and CD3+CD8+ populations were FACS-sorted from unstimulated pre-transplant donor and recipient cells taken from spleen or lymph nodes. Regarding this clone: Its cognate antigen has yet to be identified. The input lacks base qualities; no much larger clone sits a single base away.

The library was made by the immunoSEQ multiplex PCR assay. For most patients, genomic DNA was isolated with the Qiagen DNeasy Blood and Tissue Kit and shipped frozen to Adaptive Biotechnologies for TCR sequencing. For most patients, high-throughput TCR-beta CDR3 sequencing of genomic DNA was performed by Adaptive Biotechnologies. The study's processing was this. Adaptive's ImmunoSEQ software was the source of the TCR sequencing data for 15 to 20 patients, while a few other patients were processed with MiXCR and VDJtools. To correct CD4 versus CD8 sorting errors, sequences present in both subsets at a frequency ratio below 5:1 were removed. CDR3 nucleotide sequences shared by donor and recipient were removed because the origin of these sequences could not be assigned. To be classed as alloreactive, a clone needed at least 2-fold expansion over unstimulated cells and a minimum CFSE-low frequency of 0.002% (template counts) or 0.001% (read counts). Mappable clones were those detected in sequenced pre-transplant spleen, lymph node, or MLR CFSE-low populations of the donor or recipient. Cumulative frequency of alloreactive clones was calculated as a percentage of all sequences weighted by copy number. Imported from immuneACCESS, the table was reduced by TCRdb to in-frame sequences with V and J called. These copies leave out some clones; in studies compared against another copy, an unresolved V gene accounts for under half, and the cause of the remainder is not known. Clone size and the V and J calls come from that table; the DNA yielded D and trimming. In all, the sample holds around 64,000 clones, and roughly 93% of those were seen once. The top ten clones comprise approximately 0.4% of the sample.

Here the sequenced sample was unstimulated CD4+ T cells sorted from spleen or lymph node cells, taken before transplant. This receptor was taken from a human donor who was the organ donor for an intestinal transplant.

The sequenced DNA is TGTGCCAGCAGCTTAGGAGGGGCTGGGGCCAACGTCCTGACTTTC. Protein translation: CASSLGGAGANVLTF. The chain is encoded by TRBV7-3 joined to TRBJ2-6, and the D gene may be TRBD2, 6 bases matching. The germline V gene supplies CDR1 SGHTA and CDR2 FQGTGA. V is shortened by 2 bases, J by 2 bases, and the region joining them spans 7 bases. Spanning cysteine to phenylalanine, the CDR3 consists of 15 amino acids. Only CDR3 DNA is held: 45 bases, read in frame from base 1.